The 31 T cell receptor beta chains given below trace back to one sample, sequenced in a study of human thymus T cells. Repertoires were generated with immunoSEQ multiplex PCR, while TCRdb's copy carries only in-frame clones and drops some. The data contain 55,000 to 85,000 clones, 95% of them singletons. The thymus was resected at corrective cardiac surgery. Sequencing was performed on thymus tissue. The receptors were sampled from a girl less than two years old with a congenital heart defect but otherwise immunologically healthy.

CDR3 in DNA: TGTGCCGGCGGGCGGGGGGCCGGTCCAGATACGCAGTATTTT. It yields the protein CAGGRGAGPDTQYF. The chain joins TRBV6-1 to TRBJ2-3; 8 bases map to TRBD2. The J segment lost 4 bases and the V segment lost 11 bases, leaving 11 bases of the junction unmatched. There are 14 residues in the CDR3. The germline gives CDR1 MNHNS, CDR2 SASEGT.

The gene calls are TRBV6-1 and TRBJ2-1; TRBD1 is a possible D gene (6 bases). CDR3 length equals 15 residues. Deletions cut 2 bases from V and 3 bases from J, with 11 bases between. Per germline, CDR1 MNHNS and CDR2 SASEGT. CDR3 sequence reads: CASSERQVGYNEQFF. The CDR3 nucleotides read TGTGCCAGCAGTGAACGACAGGTAGGCTACAATGAGCAGTTCTTC.

This rearrangement joins TRBV30 to TRBJ1-2; D is perhaps TRBD1 (6 bases). CDR1 and CDR2 (germline): GTSNPN, SVGIG (reference sequence). This CDR3 is 15 amino acids long. Trimming removed 3 bases at V and 5 bases at J, with 19 bases between. DNA of the CDR3: TGTGCCTGGAGGAAGACAGGTAAAAAGTCTTATGGCTACACCTTC. Protein product: CAWRKTGKKSYGYTF.

The gene calls are TRBV4-1 and TRBJ2-3; D is undetermined. The V and J ends lost 2 bases and 0 bases respectively, with 9 bases between them. Germline V gives CDR1 MGHRA, CDR2 YSYEKL. This CDR3 spans 15 amino acids. CDR3: CASSQKAPSTDTQYF. The DNA of the CDR3 is TGCGCCAGCAGCCAAAAAGCGCCAAGCACAGATACGCAGTATTTT.

The chain has TRBV11-2 and TRBJ2-1; D perhaps matches TRBD1 (6 bases). CDR3 length: 15 amino acids. The germline V and J ends were trimmed by 2 bases and 4 bases, with 12 bases remaining between them. CDR1 and CDR2 (germline): SGHAT, FQNNGV. The DNA of the CDR3 is TGTGCCAGCAGCTTATTGCAAGGGGGATACAATGAGCAGTTCTTC. Translating it yields CASSLLQGGYNEQFF.

The J gene is TRBJ2-1, the V gene TRBV2; 8 positions match TRBD1. The CDR3 is made up of 13 amino acids. The V gene's germline CDR1 is SNHLY and CDR2 FYNNEI. V dropped 7 bases and J dropped 4; count of bases not matched to a gene: 3. The CDR3 protein is CASIGTGYNEQFF. DNA of the CDR3: TGTGCCAGCATTGGGACAGGTTACAATGAGCAGTTCTTC.

V gene TRBV27 combines with J gene TRBJ2-7, with 10 bases that match TRBD2. Germline CDR1 reads MNHEY; CDR2 reads SMNVEV (reference sequence). With 5 bases clipped from V and 1 base from J, the junction kept 5 bases outside the gene matches. This CDR3 comprises 15 residues. The CDR3 DNA sequence: TGTGCCAGCAGTCGGGAGCGGGAGGGTTCCTACGAGCAGTACTTC. The encoded protein is CASSREREGSYEQYF.

This clone was seen only once. V gene TRBV29-1 combines with J gene TRBJ2-1; 14 bases align to TRBD2. Unmatched junction bases numbered 5, after V lost 1 base and J lost 6 bases. Germline CDR1 SQVTM, CDR2 ANQGSEA. The CDR3 runs 16 residues. The CDR3 DNA reads TGCAGCGTTGAAGTTTACGGGACTAGCGGGAGCAATGAGCAGTTCTTC. It codes for CSVEVYGTSGSNEQFF.

The chain couples TRBV4-3 to TRBJ2-3; D remains unclear. The V and J ends lost 0 bases and 1 base respectively, with 26 bases between them. The CDR3 runs 21 residues. Germline CDR1 and CDR2: LGHNA and YSLEER. The DNA of the CDR3 is TGCGCCAGCAGCCAAGATCCAGATTACTTGAACCCACCCTCGGGCACAGATACGCAGTATTTT. Translation: CASSQDPDYLNPPSGTDTQYF.

The J gene is TRBJ2-1, the V gene TRBV5-8, with 13 positions matching TRBD2. Germline CDR1 and CDR2: SGHTS and YDEGEE. Losses at the gene ends were 3 bases for V and 8 bases for J; bases not matched to a gene: 11. The CDR3 extends over 17 amino acids. The CDR3, as DNA: TGTGCCAGCAGCTCCTCTTGCGGGACTAGCGGGAACGATGAGCAGTTCTTC. Translated: CASSSSCGTSGNDEQFF.

The chain joins TRBV5-6 to TRBJ2-5, with 7 bases aligning to TRBD1. Germline CDR1 reads SGHDT; CDR2 reads YYEEEE. This CDR3 has 16 amino acids. Trimming cost V 3 bases and J 4 bases; bases outside gene matches: 12. CDR3 coding DNA: TGTGCCAGCAGCTCCTCATACAGGGGTTGGGGAGAGACCCAGTACTTC. Protein sequence: CASSSSYRGWGETQYF.

This chain uses TRBV27 with TRBJ1-5; 7 bases line up with TRBD1. This CDR3 contains 13 residues. Trimming removed 5 bases from V and 5 bases from J; junction bases left unmatched: 3. Germline V gives CDR1 MNHEY, CDR2 SMNVEV (reference sequence). In nucleotides, the CDR3 is TGTGCCAGCAGTCAAACAGGGGATCAGCCCCAGCATTTT. Residues: CASSQTGDQPQHF.

V and J are TRBV30 and TRBJ2-4; either TRBD1 or TRBD2 may supply D (5 bases each). This CDR3 has 17 amino acids. Germline loops: CDR1 GTSNPN, CDR2 SVGIG (reference sequence). V gave up 3 bases and J gave up 0 bases, with 18 bases separating them. The chain's CDR3 is CAWSAAGTGLAKNIQYF. The CDR3 DNA reads as TGTGCCTGGAGCGCGGCAGGGACCGGATTAGCCAAAAACATTCAGTACTTC.

The chain recombines TRBV9 with TRBJ2-7; TRBD2 aligns across 7 bases. This CDR3 is built from 16 residues. The germline gives CDR1 SGDLS, CDR2 YYNGEE. V was pared by 0 bases and J by 6 bases, with 12 bases of the junction left unmatched. CDR3 sequence: CASSVGASGMVSEQYF. CDR3 coding DNA: TGTGCCAGCAGCGTAGGAGCAAGCGGGATGGTAAGCGAGCAGTACTTC.

This chain links TRBV7-2 with TRBJ2-7; 14 nucleotides agree with TRBD2. V trimming: 5 bases; J trimming: 4 bases; junction bases outside the gene matches: 16. This CDR3 is 19 amino acids long. The germline gives CDR1 SGHTA, CDR2 FQGNSA. The CDR3, as DNA: TGTGCCAGCAGCGGACTCGGGACTAGCGGGAGTCATCCCACTTACGAGCAGTACTTC. It specifies CASSGLGTSGSHPTYEQYF.

The V and J genes are TRBV7-2 and TRBJ1-1; 8 bases align to TRBD1. The CDR3 has 17 residues. J lost 4 bases, V lost 4 bases, and 14 bases had no gene match. CDR1 and CDR2 (germline): SGHTA, FQGNSA. This chain's CDR3 is CASSCDDRGNLGTEAFF. CDR3 DNA: TGTGCCAGCAGCTGCGATGACAGGGGTAATTTGGGCACTGAAGCTTTCTTT.

In its sample, this clone was seen once. This chain links TRBV6-1 with TRBJ2-5; D could derive from TRBD1 or TRBD2 (5 bases each). Germline V gene sequence: CDR1 MNHNS, CDR2 SASEGT. This CDR3 spans 13 amino acids. V dropped 9 bases and J dropped 5 bases, with 16 bases sitting between them. Written as DNA, the CDR3 is TGTGCCAGTACCGGGACCAAAACGGAGACCCAGTACTTC. Translation: CASTGTKTETQYF.

The chain employs TRBV14 and TRBJ1-1; the D is unclear. V was shortened by 0 bases and J by 1 base, with 9 bases between the two germline ends. Germline-derived CDR1 and CDR2 are SGHDN and FVKESK. CDR3 length equals 15 residues. CDR3 region: CASSQDGVGNTEAFF. The CDR3 bases are TGTGCCAGCAGCCAAGATGGGGTTGGGAACACTGAAGCTTTCTTT.

J is TRBJ2-7 and V is TRBV18; D is possibly TRBD2 (6 bases). The CDR3 extends over 17 amino acids. Trimming stripped 0 bases from V and 3 bases from J, with 18 bases between. Germline lookup yields CDR1 KGHSH and CDR2 LQKENI. CDR3 DNA: TGTGCCAGCTCACCACCCAAGGCGGGGCCAAATAACTACGAGCAGTACTTC. It encodes CASSPPKAGPNNYEQYF.

The chain carries TRBV4-3 and TRBJ1-1; D remains ambiguous. The V end was cut by 1 base, the J end by 0 bases, with 12 bases between. There are 16 residues in the CDR3. CDR1 is LGHNA and CDR2 is YSLEER in the germline V gene. The CDR3 here is CASSQVSSSLNTEAFF. CDR3 nucleotides: TGCGCCAGCAGCCAAGTCTCTAGCAGCCTGAACACTGAAGCTTTCTTT.

The chain links TRBV2 to TRBJ1-1; D possibly corresponds to TRBD1 (5 bases). Germline CDR1 is SNHLY and CDR2 is FYNNEI. This CDR3 region has 17 residues. Trimming took 3 bases from V and 1 from J, leaving 18 bases between them. CDR3 sequence reads: CASSEEGRGLANTEAFF. The CDR3, as DNA: TGTGCCAGCAGTGAGGAGGGGCGGGGCCTAGCGAACACTGAAGCTTTCTTT.

The CDR3: CASSEPSGNTIYF. The CDR3, as DNA: TGTGCCAGTAGTGAACCTTCTGGAAACACCATATATTTT. V and J are TRBV19 and TRBJ1-3; no reliable D call. The CDR3 is 13 residues long. CDR1 and CDR2 (germline): LNHDA, SQIVND (reference sequence). Trimming shortened V by 5 bases and J by 1 base, and 6 bases separated the two germline ends.

The CDR3 region is CASSLGGSGRPEQYF. The CDR3 DNA reads as TGTGCCAGCAGTTTAGGTGGTAGCGGCAGACCCGAGCAGTACTTC. This chain connects TRBV28 to TRBJ2-7; D might be TRBD2 (6 bases). The CDR3 is made up of 15 amino acids. The ends were cut back, 2 bases at V and 6 bases at J, with 17 bases in the middle. From germline, CDR1 is MDHEN and CDR2 SYDVKM. The full variable domain, with the rest looked up from reference TRBV28 and TRBJ2-7, is DVKVTQSSRYLVKRTGEKVFLECVQDMDHENMFWYRQDPGLGLRLIYFSYDVKMKEKGDIPEGYSVSREKKERFSLILESASTNQTSMYLCASSLGGSGRPEQYFGPGTRLTVT.

This rearrangement joins TRBV27 to TRBJ2-7; 13 bases fit TRBD2. Looked up from germline, CDR1 is MNHEY and CDR2 is SMNVEV (reference sequence). This CDR3 contains 17 residues. V gave up 6 bases and J gave up 0 bases; unmatched junction bases: 8. The CDR3 DNA reads TGTGCCAGCAGACCCGGGACTAGCGGGACCAGCTCCTACGAGCAGTACTTC. Translating it yields CASRPGTSGTSSYEQYF.

The V and J genes are TRBV27 and TRBJ2-3; D is possibly TRBD2 (5 bases). The CDR3 has 14 residues. The germline V gene encodes CDR1 MNHEY and CDR2 SMNVEV (reference sequence). V lost 5 bases and J 0 bases, leaving 9 bases between the germline ends. CDR3 sequence reads: CASSSGFSTDTQYF. DNA for the CDR3: TGTGCCAGCAGTAGCGGTTTTAGCACAGATACGCAGTATTTT.

V and J are TRBV5-1 and TRBJ2-1, with D possibly TRBD1 on 5 matching bases. The CDR3 spans 15 residues. Germline-derived CDR1 and CDR2 are SGHRS and YFSETQ. The ends were cut back, 4 bases at V and 3 bases at J, with 14 bases in the middle. CDR3 DNA: TGCGCCAGCAGCCCCCCCCAGGGTGTCTACAATGAGCAGTTCTTC. It translates to CASSPPQGVYNEQFF.

The chain employs TRBV4-2 and TRBJ1-6; D not resolved. This CDR3 is built from 13 residues. Germline V CDR1 and CDR2: LGHNA, YNFKEQ. V shed 0 bases and J shed 8 bases, with 5 bases lying between them. CDR3 in amino acids: CASSQDGDSPLHF. As DNA, the CDR3 is TGTGCCAGCAGCCAAGATGGGGATTCACCCCTCCACTTT.

The chain employs TRBV5-6 and TRBJ2-7; TRBD1 might be the D (6 bases). The germline V gene has CDR1 SGHDT and CDR2 YYEEEE. V was pared by 4 bases and J by 1 base, with 21 bases between. The CDR3 runs 17 residues. The CDR3 loop is CASSLGHPASLSYEQYF. The CDR3 nucleotides are TGTGCCAGCAGCCTGGGACATCCGGCTAGCTTATCCTACGAGCAGTACTTC.

The chain recombines TRBV18 with TRBJ2-4, with D hard to call. In germline, CDR1 is KGHSH, CDR2 LQKENI. The CDR3 length is 15 residues. Trimming left V 2 bases short and J 2 bases short, with 10 bases between. CDR3 nucleotide sequence: TGTGCCAGCTCACCAGGTAGAAGCTCCAAAAACATTCAGTACTTC. As protein: CASSPGRSSKNIQYF.

This chain connects TRBV12-5 to TRBJ2-7, with 10 positions matching TRBD2. The CDR3 runs 18 residues. Germline CDR1 is LGHNT and CDR2 is FRNRAP. The ends lost 1 base at V and 3 bases at J; junction bases unmatched: 12. CDR3 sequence reads: CASGLDSPGTSVIYEQYF. In DNA form, the CDR3 reads TGTGCTAGTGGTTTGGACTCCCCCGGGACTAGCGTTATCTACGAGCAGTACTTC. The full variable domain, its missing parts supplied by reference TRBV12-5 and TRBJ2-7, is DARVTQTPRHKVTEMGQEVTMRCQPILGHNTVFWYRQTMMQGLELLAYFRNRAPLDDSGMPKDRFSAEMPDATLATLKIQPSEPRDSAVYFCASGLDSPGTSVIYEQYFGPGTRLTVT.

This chain links TRBV10-3 with TRBJ1-1; D is undetermined. CDR3 length: 12 amino acids. The V gene's germline CDR1 is ENHRY and CDR2 SYGVKD. Trimming took off 6 bases at V and 3 bases at J, with 8 bases between the two ends. The CDR3 spells CAIRADHTEAFF. The CDR3 DNA sequence: TGTGCCATCAGGGCCGATCACACTGAAGCTTTCTTT.